Listed here are 22 T cell receptor beta chains from one sample, sequenced in a study of blood T cells in healthy people across ages. The authors ran a second PCR of 7 to 11 cycles using a sample-barcoded 5' primer and a J-beta primer mix. TCRdb fed the 5' RACE reads into MiXCR, producing one record per CDR3 protein. Of a few hundred thousand distinct CDR3 sequences listed, about half are singletons. Sequencing was carried out using blood. The receptors stem from a man aged 60-69 years in good health.

The chain employs TRBV11-2 and TRBJ2-4; D call uncertain. The CDR3 length is 15 residues. The V and J ends lost 2 bases and 4 bases respectively, with 12 bases between them. Germline V gene data show CDR1 as SGHAT and CDR2 as FQNNGV. CDR3 bases: TGTGCCAGCAGCTTAACATCCTTTGGGAAAAACATTCAGTACTTC. Translation gives CASSLTSFGKNIQYF.

This clonotype was detected only a few times. J is TRBJ1-2 and V is TRBV9; D is possibly TRBD1 (5 bases). Looked up from germline, CDR1 is SGDLS and CDR2 is YYNGEE. V lost 0 bases and J lost 8, with 11 bases in between. This CDR3 comprises 13 residues. This CDR3 reads CASSVDDSRGYTF. The CDR3 DNA sequence: TGTGCCAGCAGCGTAGACGACAGCAGGGGCTACACCTTC.

This clonotype was seen a handful of times. This chain uses TRBV5-1 with TRBJ1-4; no definite D call. The CDR3 covers 16 residues. The germline gives CDR1 SGHRS, CDR2 YFSETQ. The V end was cut by 3 bases, the J end by 5 bases, with 17 bases between. DNA for the CDR3: TGCGCCAGCAGCTCGGGCACTGGTTCTTGGAATGAAAAACTGTTTTTT. Translating it yields CASSSGTGSWNEKLFF.

V and J are TRBV2 and TRBJ1-6; 9 bases agree with TRBD1. Germline V gene data show CDR1 as SNHLY and CDR2 as FYNNEI. The CDR3 runs to 15 residues. The J segment lost 8 bases and the V segment lost 4 bases, leaving 6 bases of the junction unmatched. The CDR3 here is CASSALTGGYSPLHF. CDR3 DNA: TGTGCCAGCAGTGCCCTGACAGGGGGTTATTCACCCCTCCACTTT. The full variable domain, its missing parts supplied by reference TRBV2 and TRBJ1-6, is EPEVTQTPSHQVTQMGQEVILRCVPISNHLYFYWYRQILGQKVEFLVSFYNNEISEKSEIFDDQFSVERPDGSNFTLKIRSTKLEDSAMYFCASSALTGGYSPLHFGNGTRLTVT.

The sample holds a few counts of this clonotype. This CDR3 is CASSQVPGQGASYEQYF. For the CDR3, the DNA is TGTGCCAGCAGCCAGGTGCCGGGACAGGGGGCATCCTACGAGCAGTACTTC. This chain connects TRBV3-1 to TRBJ2-7; 12 nucleotides match TRBD1. This CDR3 has 17 amino acids. Germline V gene data show CDR1 as LGHDT and CDR2 as YNNKEL (reference sequence). V was clipped by 3 bases and J by 1 base; unmatched bases: 7.

The rearrangement uses TRBV7-9 and TRBJ2-4; 7 bases agree with TRBD1. The CDR3 extends over 17 amino acids. Germline V gene data show CDR1 as SEHNR and CDR2 as FQNEAQ (reference sequence). V lost 6 bases to trimming and J lost 8 bases; unmatched junction nucleotides: 19. The DNA for the CDR3 is TGTGCCAGCAGTCTAAGAGACTCCGGGACAGAGGGGGACATTCAGTACTTC. Protein sequence: CASSLRDSGTEGDIQYF.

This clonotype has a count of ten or more. The genes are TRBV7-6 and TRBJ2-6, with 8 bases lining up with TRBD1. CDR1 is SGHVS, CDR2 FNYEAQ, per germline. There are 16 residues in the CDR3. Germline trimming cut 2 bases from V and 2 bases from J; bases unmatched to any gene: 2. In DNA form, the CDR3 reads TGTGCCAGCAGCTTAACAGGGGGGCCTGGGGCCAACGTCCTGACTTTC. Translated: CASSLTGGPGANVLTF.

This clonotype appeared a few times. This chain links TRBV9 with TRBJ2-5; the D is unclear. The J call may not be correct, given that the DNA end is closer to TRBJ2-7. Germline values: CDR1 SGDLS, CDR2 YYNGEE. This CDR3 is 12 amino acids long. The CDR3 nucleotides read TGTGCCAGCAAGGGCCCTGGACGCGAGCAGTACTTC. It is translated as CASKGPGREQYF.

For this clonotype: A read error may explain this, as a much larger clone is one base away. The chain combines TRBV5-1 with TRBJ2-3; D tentatively fits TRBD1 or TRBD2 (7 bases each). Germline loops: CDR1 SGHRS, CDR2 YFSETQ. CDR3 length: 15 residues. The CDR3 nucleotides read TGCGCCAGCAGCTCCCAGGGGGGAGGGGCAGATGCGCAGTATTTT. As protein: CASSSQGGGADAQYF.

The chain recombines TRBV18 with TRBJ1-4; D not resolved. The germline gives CDR1 KGHSH, CDR2 LQKENI. The germline V and J ends were trimmed by 2 bases and 1 base, with 8 bases remaining between them. This CDR3 has 15 residues. The CDR3 DNA is TGTGCCAGCTCACCAGAGATGGGAACTAATGAAAAACTGTTTTTT. Translated: CASSPEMGTNEKLFF. Full variable domain (remainder filled in from reference TRBV18 and TRBJ1-4): NAGVMQNPRHLVRRRGQEARLRCSPMKGHSHVYWYRQLPEEGLKFMVYLQKENIIDESGMPKERFSAEFPKEGPSILRIQQVVRGDSAAYFCASSPEMGTNEKLFFGSGTQLSVL.

The chain joins TRBV7-3 to TRBJ2-4; D is unresolved. The J call is uncertain, as TRBJ2-7 better fits the DNA end. This CDR3 is 13 amino acids long. The germline V gene has CDR1 SGHTA and CDR2 FQGTGA. The CDR3 coding sequence is TGTGCCAGCAGCTTAACGGCTAGTTCCGAGCAGTACTTC. It yields the protein CASSLTASSEQYF.

This clonotype was seen a handful of times. CDR3 nucleotides: TGTGCCAGCAGATCGGACAGGGTAAACTATGGCTACACCTTC. This encodes CASRSDRVNYGYTF. V is TRBV12-3 or TRBV12-4 and J is TRBJ1-2; 8 nucleotides agree with TRBD1. The CDR3 runs 14 residues. V lost 6 bases, J lost 2 bases, and 5 bases stayed unmatched.

A single count supports this clonotype. One junction end does not reproduce the germline sequence, and a read error may be involved. J is TRBJ2-4 and V is TRBV5-1, with TRBD1 matching 10 bases. Germline lookup yields CDR1 SGHRS and CDR2 YFSETQ. There are 17 residues in the CDR3. CDR3 amino acids: CTSSRADRGVAKNIQYF. The DNA of the CDR3 is TGCACCAGCAGCAGAGCGGACAGGGGGGTGGCCAAAAACATTCAGTACTTC.

The chain employs TRBV9 and TRBJ2-1, with D possibly matching TRBD2 (9 bases). CDR1 and CDR2 from the germline V gene are SGDLS and YYNGEE. Trimming took off 4 bases at V and 6 bases at J, with 20 bases between the two ends. This CDR3 comprises 16 residues. This CDR3 is CASSPGGGRATNEQFF. The CDR3 DNA reads TGTGCCAGCAGCCCAGGGGGCGGGAGGGCAACCAATGAGCAGTTCTTC.

Ten or more counts support this clonotype. This may stem from a read error, because a much larger clone lies one nucleotide away. This chain uses TRBV20-1 with TRBJ2-7; tentative D call: TRBD1 (5 bases). Germline CDR1 is DFQATT and CDR2 is SNEGSKA (reference sequence). Trimming removed 6 bases from V and 2 bases from J, with 14 bases in between. This CDR3 is built from 13 residues. This chain's CDR3 is CSAFAGRAYEQYF. CDR3 DNA sequence: TGCAGTGCATTCGCAGGCAGGGCCTACGAGCAGTACTTC.

The gene calls are TRBV11-3 and TRBJ2-1; 8 bases are a match to TRBD2. The CDR3 has 15 amino acids. The V and J ends lost 1 base and 8 bases, in that order; junction bases with no gene match: 7. The germline V gene encodes CDR1 SGHNT and CDR2 YENEEA. The CDR3 reads CASSLGAGGTDEQFF. The CDR3 nucleotides read TGTGCCAGCAGCTTAGGGGCGGGAGGAACGGATGAGCAGTTCTTC. Full variable domain (rest looked up from reference TRBV11-3 and TRBJ2-1): EAGVVQSPRYKIIEKKQPVAFWCNPISGHNTLYWYLQNLGQGPELLIRYENEEAVDDSQLPKDRFSAERLKGVDSTLKIQPAELGDSAVYLCASSLGAGGTDEQFFGPGTRLTVL.

This clonotype was observed once. The chain has TRBV20-1 and TRBJ1-1, with D unclear. The germline V gene encodes CDR1 DFQATT and CDR2 SNEGSKA (reference sequence). CDR3 length equals 11 residues. V was shortened by 5 bases and J by 1 base, with 5 bases between the two germline ends. As DNA, the CDR3 is TGCAGTGCTCAACGGAACACTGAAGCTTTCTTT. Translated, it gives CSAQRNTEAFF.

The V gene is TRBV18, the J gene TRBJ2-5, with D possibly being TRBD1 or TRBD2 (6 bases each). The CDR3 extends over 16 amino acids. The V and J ends lost 3 bases and 4 bases respectively, with 18 bases between them. CDR1 is KGHSH, CDR2 LQKENI, per germline. In DNA form, the CDR3 reads TGTGCCAGCTCACCTCTGGTAGGGGGGTTCACAGAGACCCAGTACTTC. Its translation: CASSPLVGGFTETQYF. Using reference TRBV18 and TRBJ2-5 for the parts outside the CDR3, the full variable domain is NAGVMQNPRHLVRRRGQEARLRCSPMKGHSHVYWYRQLPEEGLKFMVYLQKENIIDESGMPKERFSAEFPKEGPSILRIQQVVRGDSAAYFCASSPLVGGFTETQYFGPGTRLLVL.

The genes are TRBV6-6 and TRBJ2-1; D is uncertain. This CDR3 has 16 residues. The germline CDR1 and CDR2 sequences are MNHNY and SVGAGI (reference sequence). The V end was cut by 2 bases, the J end by 1 base, with 12 bases between. The CDR3 protein is CASSYKSPGSYNEQFF. The CDR3 nucleotides read TGTGCCAGCAGTTACAAATCCCCCGGGTCCTACAATGAGCAGTTCTTC.

This clonotype was seen a handful of times. V usage is TRBV6-5 and J usage is TRBJ2-7, with D perhaps matching TRBD1 or TRBD2 (5 bases each). The V end was cut by 4 bases, the J end by 3 bases, with 13 bases between. The length of the CDR3 is 14 residues. The germline V gene has CDR1 MNHEY and CDR2 SVGAGI. The CDR3 region has the DNA TGTGCCAGCAGTTCCGGGGACCCAATCTACGAGCAGTACTTC. Translation: CASSSGDPIYEQYF.

With regard to this clonotype: A read error may be the cause here, since a much bigger clone is one base away. The chain couples TRBV7-8 to TRBJ2-1; weak D call: TRBD1 (6 bases). Near its end, the DNA agrees better with TRBJ2-7, so the J call may be wrong. This CDR3 comprises 16 residues. Germline lookup yields CDR1 SGHVS and CDR2 FQNEAQ. CDR3 loop: CASSPRDIGLYNEQYF. In DNA, the CDR3 is TGTGCCAGCAGTCCCCGGGACATCGGCCTCTACAATGAGCAGTACTTC.

The V and J genes are TRBV12-3 or TRBV12-4 and TRBJ2-4; 9 bases map to TRBD2. Trimming took 6 bases from V and 13 from J; bases not matched to a gene: 16. CDR3 length: 15 residues. CDR3 nucleotides: TGTGCCAGCAGCGCCCTATCAGCGGGGGGTGGGGAGCAGTACTTC. Its translation is CASSALSAGGGEQYF.